These T cell receptor beta chains were read from a single sample in a study of identical twins. Each CDR3 protein gets one entry after TCRdb re-called the 5' RACE reads with MiXCR. The data show 600,000 to 800,000 distinct CDR3 sequences, 21% seen once. This sample was shared with a second study, whose subject was T cells expressing NK-cell markers.

The sample comprised PBMCs. Every receptor here comes from a woman aged 18-29 years in good health. Both conserved end residues are part of each CDR3. A D gene is named only where the DNA matches it firmly. Size is omitted from some rows. Given values are once, few, many or a class for expanded clones.

TRBV4-3	-	-	TRBJ2-6	CASSHHSDGANVLTF	TGCGCCAGCAGCCACCACAGTGATGGGGCCAACGTCCTGACTTTC
TRBV29-1	TRBD1	-	TRBJ2-5	CSLDRGGETQYF	TGCAGCCTAGACAGGGGTGGAGAGACCCAGTACTTC
TRBV20-1	TRBD2	-	TRBJ2-5	CSARHRGGTKETQYF	TGCAGTGCTAGACACCGGGGGGGAACAAAAGAGACCCAGTACTTC
TRBV27	-	few	TRBJ2-1	CASSLRPGLRNEQFF	TGTGCCAGCAGTTTGCGACCGGGACTCCGAAATGAGCAGTTCTTC
TRBV7-9	-	-	TRBJ2-7	CASSSDSRPSYEQYF	TGTGCCAGCAGCTCGGACTCCCGCCCCTCCTACGAGCAGTACTTC
TRBV10-3	-	few	TRBJ1-2	CAISGRGPLGGYTF	TGTGCCATCAGCGGCCGGGGACCTCTTGGGGGCTACACCTTC
TRBV20-1	-	many	TRBJ2-3	CSARRHLSTDTQYF	TGCAGTGCTAGGCGGCACCTTAGCACAGATACGCAGTATTTT
TRBV7-9	-	-	TRBJ1-1	CATLSSGTEAFF	TGTGCCACCCTTTCAAGCGGCACTGAAGCTTTCTTT
TRBV20-1	TRBD2	-	TRBJ2-5	CSARGGGTQYF	TGCAGTGCGCGGGGCGGGGGGACCCAGTACTTC
TRBV12-3/TRBV12-4	-	few	TRBJ1-1	CASGGGGNTEAFF	TGTGCCAGCGGGGGAGGGGGGAACACTGAAGCTTTCTTT
TRBV19	-	once	TRBJ2-5	CASTRTPLHETQYF	TGTGCCAGTACCCGGACACCCCTCCACGAGACCCAGTACTTC
TRBV12-3/TRBV12-4	-	-	TRBJ2-5	CASSPRGTGETQYF	TGTGCCAGCAGCCCGAGGGGAACTGGGGAGACCCAGTACTTC
TRBV5-6	TRBD2	-	TRBJ2-2	CASSLVAGDTGELFF	TGTGCCAGCAGCTTGGTAGCGGGAGACACCGGGGAGCTGTTTTTT
TRBV29-1	TRBD1	many	TRBJ2-2	CSARTGSGGELFF	TGCAGCGCGAGGACAGGGAGTGGCGGGGAGCTGTTTTTT
TRBV12-3/TRBV12-4	-	-	TRBJ1-2	CASSFSGTSYASYTF	TGTGCCAGCAGTTTTTCGGGTACCAGCTATGCGAGCTACACCTTC
TRBV4-3	-	-	TRBJ2-3	CASSQEGQSTDTQYF	TGCGCCAGCAGCCAGGAGGGACAGAGCACAGATACGCAGTATTTT
TRBV6-1	-	-	TRBJ2-7	CASIPSGQLTYEQYF	TGTGCCAGCATCCCGTCGGGTCAACTAACCTACGAGCAGTACTTC
TRBV20-1	-	few	TRBJ2-6	CSARDGLSGANVLTF	TGCAGTGCTAGAGATGGACTCTCTGGGGCCAACGTCCTGACTTTC
TRBV4-2	-	many	TRBJ2-4	CASSQGHDIQYF	TGTGCCAGCAGCCAAGGTCACGACATTCAGTACTTC
TRBV29-1	-	-	TRBJ2-5	CSVEGGGRGETQYF	TGCAGCGTTGAAGGCGGCGGTAGGGGCGAGACCCAGTACTTC
TRBV5-1	-	many	TRBJ2-2	CASSLVSEPANTGELFF	TGCGCCAGCAGCTTGGTTAGCGAGCCCGCGAACACCGGGGAGCTGTTTTTT
TRBV7-6	-	-	TRBJ2-3	CASSLWSDTQYF	TGTGCCAGCAGCTTGTGGTCAGATACGCAGTATTTT